This T cell receptor (beta chain) was captured by sequencing in a study of T cells expressing NK-cell markers. About the study: Among eight sequenced donors, seven carried HCMV seropositivity while one was seronegative. Findings and limits, study-wide: The contribution of dominant NKG2C+ clonotypes to CD8+ T cells in several donors was roughly 1.0-7.5%.

As for this clonotype: The antigen is not known.

TCRdb reprocessed the 5' RACE reads, keeping one entry per CDR3 protein, no DNA. The table lists 150,000 to 180,000 distinct CDR3 sequences. Germline-derived CDR1 and CDR2 are DFQATT and SNEGSKA (reference sequence). This CDR3 is 14 amino acids long. This receptor was obtained from a woman aged 50 to 65 in good health. The sample was blood T cells: a sorted CD56 or NKG2C T cell subset, CD4+ or CD8+ T cells, or bulk PBMC T cells (not recorded which). The J gene is TRBJ2-1, the V gene TRBV20-1; TCRdb selects TRBD1, and the lack of DNA leaves this call unchecked. CDR3 residues: CSGAVPQQGNEQFF.